This TCR beta chain was recorded in a study of T cell responses to AZD1222 COVID-19 vaccine. Study results and caveats: The repertoires were collected only after the peak T cell response.

As to this clone: Its antigen is currently unknown.

Profiling relied on immunoSEQ multiplex PCR, and the TCRdb table lists in-frame clones only, not all of them. Of around 120,000 clones in the sample, approximately 90% were seen once. V lost 1 base, J lost 2 bases, and 13 bases lay in between. Germline V CDR1 and CDR2: SQVTM, ANQGSEA. The CDR3 has 15 residues. The V and J genes are TRBV29-1 and TRBJ2-3, with D hard to call. This sequence originates from an adult who received the AZD1222 COVID-19 vaccine. The source material was peripheral blood, sampled 28 days after the second AZD1222 dose. The CDR3 coding sequence is TGCAGCGTTGAAGCCAGTACTATCTTCACAGATACGCAGTATTTT. It is translated as CSVEASTIFTDTQYF.